A selection of T cell receptor beta chains follows, all from one sample in a study of shared clonotypes between healthy human individuals. The assay was immunoSEQ multiplex PCR, and TCRdb's table has in-frame clones only and misses some. The table shows roughly 600,000 clones, with roughly 98% occurring only once. Sequenced sample: naive CD8+ T cells sorted from blood. These receptors all come from a man younger than 45 in good health. Both conserved end residues are part of each CDR3. D genes are given only for firm matches. Clone size is shown for a subset of rows, as once, few, many or a class of expanded clone.

clone_size,v_call,j_call,d_call,cdr3_aa,cdr3_nt
NA,TRBV6-5,TRBJ2-7,TRBD2,CASSFSPGLAADEQYF,TGTGCCAGCAGTTTTAGTCCGGGACTAGCAGCCGACGAGCAGTACTTC
NA,TRBV7-9,TRBJ2-7,TRBD1,CASSRRAGQGKSYEQYF,TGTGCCAGCAGCCGACGGGCGGGACAGGGTAAATCCTACGAGCAGTACTTC
NA,TRBV7-2,TRBJ2-1,NA,CASSLALGSSYNEQFF,TGTGCCAGCAGCTTAGCTCTTGGAAGCTCCTACAATGAGCAGTTCTTC
NA,TRBV6-1,TRBJ2-7,NA,CASPGTAYEQYF,TGTGCCAGCCCAGGTACCGCCTACGAGCAGTACTTC
NA,TRBV6-4,TRBJ2-1,TRBD2,CASSEVAGDYNEQFF,TGTGCCAGCAGTGAGGTAGCGGGAGACTACAATGAGCAGTTCTTC
NA,TRBV7-8,TRBJ2-3,TRBD2,CASSRGTSGMGDTQYF,TGTGCCAGCAGCCGCGGGACTAGCGGGATGGGGGATACGCAGTATTTT
NA,TRBV5-5,TRBJ2-3,NA,CASSLGGSTDTQYF,TGTGCCAGCAGCTTGGGGGGTAGCACAGATACGCAGTATTTT
NA,TRBV6-1,TRBJ2-1,NA,CASSEPEEQFF,TGTGCCAGCAGTGAACCGGAGGAGCAGTTCTTC
NA,TRBV11-2,TRBJ2-1,NA,CASSSAIYNEQFF,TGTGCCAGCAGCTCGGCGATCTACAATGAGCAGTTCTTC
NA,TRBV19,TRBJ1-5,NA,CASSMWTAMSASGQPQHF,TGTGCCAGTAGTATGTGGACAGCCATGTCTGCTTCGGGTCAGCCCCAGCATTTT
few,TRBV9,TRBJ2-2,NA,CASSVEDEFTGELFF,TGTGCCAGCAGCGTAGAGGACGAGTTCACCGGGGAGCTGTTTTTT
NA,TRBV5-4,TRBJ2-1,TRBD2,CASSLFGAGGGHEQFF,TGTGCCAGCAGCTTGTTTGGGGCGGGAGGTGGGCATGAGCAGTTCTTC
NA,TRBV19,TRBJ2-5,NA,CASSDQHPTQYF,TGTGCCAGTAGTGACCAGCACCCGACCCAGTACTTC
NA,TRBV6-5,TRBJ2-1,TRBD2,CATGAGAYNEQFF,TGTGCCACGGGAGCGGGAGCCTACAATGAGCAGTTCTTC
NA,TRBV12-5,TRBJ2-2,NA,CASGLHSGRGLLKNTGELFF,TGTGCTAGTGGTTTGCATTCTGGAAGGGGCCTACTAAAGAACACCGGGGAGCTGTTTTTT
NA,TRBV20-1,TRBJ2-2,NA,CSAREAGELFF,TGCAGTGCTAGAGAGGCGGGGGAGCTGTTTTTT
once,TRBV5-6,TRBJ1-4,NA,CASSLANTGLANEKLFF,TGTGCCAGCAGCTTGGCCAATACAGGCCTGGCTAATGAAAAACTGTTTTTT
NA,TRBV5-4,TRBJ1-1,NA,CASSLDRVNTEAFF,TGTGCCAGCAGCCTAGACAGAGTGAACACTGAAGCTTTCTTT
once,TRBV19,TRBJ1-1,NA,CASSDWGTGTEAFF,TGTGCCAGTAGTGATTGGGGGACGGGCACTGAAGCTTTCTTT
NA,TRBV5-1,TRBJ2-7,TRBD1,CASSSSGGSSYEQYF,TGCGCCAGCTCCTCGTCAGGGGGCAGCTCCTACGAGCAGTACTTC
once,TRBV6-1,TRBJ2-3,NA,CASSVFYTQYF,TGTGCCAGCAGCGTCTTCTATACGCAGTATTTT
NA,TRBV5-1,TRBJ2-5,NA,CASSGVERETQYF,TGCGCCAGCAGCGGCGTAGAACGGGAGACCCAGTACTTC
NA,TRBV7-9,TRBJ2-7,TRBD1,CASSAQRGRQGAYEQYF,TGTGCCAGCAGCGCACAACGGGGACGACAGGGCGCCTACGAGCAGTACTTC
NA,TRBV5-1,TRBJ2-7,NA,CASSGDQYEQYF,TGCGCCAGCTCAGGGGACCAATACGAGCAGTACTTC
once,TRBV18,TRBJ2-1,TRBD2,CASSPPFGREYNEQFF,TGTGCCAGCTCACCACCGTTCGGGAGGGAGTACAATGAGCAGTTCTTC
NA,TRBV5-1,TRBJ2-1,TRBD2,CASSFLSPNSGTYNEQFF,TGCGCCAGCAGCTTTCTTAGCCCGAATAGCGGGACCTACAATGAGCAGTTCTTC
NA,TRBV4-1,TRBJ1-2,NA,CASSQGPLIDPQANYGYTF,TGCGCCAGCAGCCAAGGGCCTTTGATAGACCCTCAAGCTAACTATGGCTACACCTTC
NA,TRBV29-1,TRBJ2-6,NA,CSVPRPGANVLTF,TGCAGCGTTCCTCGGCCTGGGGCCAACGTCCTGACTTTC
once,TRBV7-2,TRBJ2-7,TRBD2,CASSYTLAGDHEQYF,TGTGCCAGCAGCTACACACTAGCGGGAGACCACGAGCAGTACTTC
NA,TRBV27,TRBJ2-7,NA,CASYRGDEQYF,TGTGCCAGCTATCGCGGCGACGAGCAGTACTTC
NA,TRBV5-1,TRBJ2-1,NA,CASSLLGESSYNEQFF,TGCGCCAGCAGCTTGTTGGGGGAGAGCTCCTACAATGAGCAGTTCTTC
once,TRBV7-3,TRBJ2-3,NA,CASSIVADTDTQYF,TGTGCCAGCAGCATCGTAGCGGACACAGATACGCAGTATTTT
NA,TRBV28,TRBJ2-1,NA,CASSLAAFGEQFF,TGTGCCAGCAGTTTAGCCGCTTTTGGGGAGCAGTTCTTC
NA,TRBV5-1,TRBJ2-7,NA,CASSLVGDYEQYF,TGCGCCAGCAGCTTGGTGGGAGACTACGAGCAGTACTTC
once,TRBV9,TRBJ2-7,NA,CASSVGEGVSSGQYF,TGTGCCAGCAGCGTAGGCGAAGGGGTTTCCTCGGGGCAGTACTTC
NA,TRBV7-9,TRBJ2-6,NA,CASSPTPSGANVLTF,TGTGCCAGCAGCCCTACCCCCTCTGGGGCCAACGTCCTGACTTTC
once,TRBV7-8,TRBJ2-7,NA,CASSRTSYEQYF,TGTGCCAGCAGCCGGACTTCTTACGAGCAGTACTTC
NA,TRBV13,TRBJ2-7,NA,CASSFADQVQYF,TGTGCCAGCAGCTTTGCCGACCAAGTGCAGTACTTC
NA,TRBV9,TRBJ2-2,TRBD2,CASSVERELTGELFF,TGTGCCAGCAGCGTAGAGCGGGAGTTAACCGGGGAGCTGTTTTTT
NA,TRBV6-5,TRBJ2-7,NA,CASSYTETYEQYF,TGTGCCAGCAGTTACACGGAGACCTACGAGCAGTACTTC
NA,TRBV27,TRBJ1-5,TRBD1,CASSYTGDSNQPQHF,TGTGCCAGCAGTTACACAGGGGATAGCAATCAGCCCCAGCATTTT
NA,TRBV7-9,TRBJ2-7,NA,CASSSRAEQYF,TGTGCCAGCAGCTCCCGCGCCGAGCAGTACTTC
NA,TRBV19,TRBJ2-2,NA,CASSHRETNTGELFF,TGTGCCAGTAGCCACAGGGAGACGAACACCGGGGAGCTGTTTTTT
NA,TRBV7-8,TRBJ2-7,TRBD2,CASSPPRGSSNEQYF,TGTGCCAGCAGCCCCCCCCGCGGGAGTTCCAACGAGCAGTACTTC
NA,TRBV19,TRBJ2-1,TRBD2,CASSIDLQAGVNNEQFF,TGTGCCAGTAGTATAGATCTCCAAGCGGGAGTTAACAATGAGCAGTTCTTC
NA,TRBV7-2,TRBJ2-4,NA,CASSAGGYGQNIQYF,TGTGCCAGCAGTGCCGGTGGGTACGGACAAAACATTCAGTACTTC
NA,TRBV29-1,TRBJ2-3,NA,CSVVSQSPDTQYF,TGCAGCGTTGTGTCTCAGTCTCCAGATACGCAGTATTTT